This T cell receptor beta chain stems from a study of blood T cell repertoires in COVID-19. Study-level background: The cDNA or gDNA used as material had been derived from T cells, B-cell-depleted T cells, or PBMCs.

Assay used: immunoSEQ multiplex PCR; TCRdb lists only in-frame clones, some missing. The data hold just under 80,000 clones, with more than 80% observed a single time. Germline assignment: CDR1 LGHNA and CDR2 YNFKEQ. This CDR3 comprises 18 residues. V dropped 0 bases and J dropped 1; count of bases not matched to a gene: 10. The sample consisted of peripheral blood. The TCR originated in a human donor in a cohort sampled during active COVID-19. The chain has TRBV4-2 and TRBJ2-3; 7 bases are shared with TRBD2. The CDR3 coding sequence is TGTGCCAGCAGCCAAGAAGGCCCCGGGGCGGGGGGCACAGATACGCAGTATTTT. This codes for CASSQEGPGAGGTDTQYF.